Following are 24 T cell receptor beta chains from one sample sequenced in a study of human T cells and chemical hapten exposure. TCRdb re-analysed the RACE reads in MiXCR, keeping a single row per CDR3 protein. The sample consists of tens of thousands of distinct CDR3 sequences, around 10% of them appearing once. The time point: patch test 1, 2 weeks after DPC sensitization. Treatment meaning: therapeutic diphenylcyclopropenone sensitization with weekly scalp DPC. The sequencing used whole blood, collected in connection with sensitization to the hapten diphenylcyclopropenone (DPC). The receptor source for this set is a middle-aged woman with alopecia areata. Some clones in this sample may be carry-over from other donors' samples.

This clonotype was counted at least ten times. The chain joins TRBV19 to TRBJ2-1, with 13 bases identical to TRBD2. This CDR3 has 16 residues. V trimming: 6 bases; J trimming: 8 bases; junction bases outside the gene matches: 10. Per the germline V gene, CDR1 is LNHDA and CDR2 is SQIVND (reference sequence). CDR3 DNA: TGTGCCAGTAGGCCCACTAGCGGGGGGGCCAGGGATGAGCAGTTCTTC. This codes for CASRPTSGGARDEQFF.

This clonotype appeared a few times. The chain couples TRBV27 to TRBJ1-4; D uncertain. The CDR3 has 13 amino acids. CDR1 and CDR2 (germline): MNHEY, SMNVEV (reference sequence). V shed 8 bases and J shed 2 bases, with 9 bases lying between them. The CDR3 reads CASARWTNEKLFF. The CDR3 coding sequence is TGTGCCAGCGCTAGGTGGACTAATGAAAAACTGTTTTTT.

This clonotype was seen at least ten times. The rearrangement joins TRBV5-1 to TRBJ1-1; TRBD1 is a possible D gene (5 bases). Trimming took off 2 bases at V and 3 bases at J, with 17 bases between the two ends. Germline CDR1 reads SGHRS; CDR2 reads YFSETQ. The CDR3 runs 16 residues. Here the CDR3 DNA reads TGCGCCAGCAGCTTTGGCCAGGGTAAATCGGACACTGAAGCTTTCTTT. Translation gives CASSFGQGKSDTEAFF.

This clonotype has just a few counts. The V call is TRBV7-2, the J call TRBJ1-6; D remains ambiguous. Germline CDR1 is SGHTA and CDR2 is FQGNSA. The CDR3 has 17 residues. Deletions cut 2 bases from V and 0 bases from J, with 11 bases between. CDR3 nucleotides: TGTGCCAGCAGCTTACCCATCTTAAGCTCCTATAATTCACCCCTCCACTTT. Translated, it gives CASSLPILSSYNSPLHF.

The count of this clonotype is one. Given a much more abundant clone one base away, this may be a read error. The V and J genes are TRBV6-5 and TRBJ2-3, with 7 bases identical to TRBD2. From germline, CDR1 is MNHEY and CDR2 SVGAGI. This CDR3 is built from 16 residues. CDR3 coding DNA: TGTGCCTGCAGTTACTCGAGTTCGGGGGGACCAGATACGCAGTATTTT. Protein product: CACSYSSSGGPDTQYF.

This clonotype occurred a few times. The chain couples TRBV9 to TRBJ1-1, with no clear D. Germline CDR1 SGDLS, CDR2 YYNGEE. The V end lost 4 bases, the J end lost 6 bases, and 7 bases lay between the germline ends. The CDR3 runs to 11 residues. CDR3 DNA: TGTGCCAGCAGCCCCGGTCCTGAAGCTTTCTTT. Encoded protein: CASSPGPEAFF. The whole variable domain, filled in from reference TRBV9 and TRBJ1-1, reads DSGVTQTPKHLITATGQRVTLRCSPRSGDLSVYWYQQSLDQGLQFLIQYYNGEERAKGNILERFSAQQFPDLHSELNLSSLELGDSALYFCASSPGPEAFFGQGTRLTVV.

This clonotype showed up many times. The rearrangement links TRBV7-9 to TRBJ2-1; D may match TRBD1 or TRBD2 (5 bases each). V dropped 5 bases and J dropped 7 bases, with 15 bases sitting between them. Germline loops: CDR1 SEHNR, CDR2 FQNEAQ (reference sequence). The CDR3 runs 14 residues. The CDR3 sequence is CASSPRDGGNEQFF. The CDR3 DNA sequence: TGTGCCAGCAGCCCTAGGGACGGTGGAAATGAGCAGTTCTTC.

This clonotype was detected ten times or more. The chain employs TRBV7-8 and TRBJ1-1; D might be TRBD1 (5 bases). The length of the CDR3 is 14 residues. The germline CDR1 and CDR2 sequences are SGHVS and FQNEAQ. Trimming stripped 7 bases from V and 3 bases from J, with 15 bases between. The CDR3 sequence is CASTLPGGDTEAFF. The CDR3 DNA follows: TGTGCCAGCACCCTCCCGGGGGGGGACACTGAAGCTTTCTTT.

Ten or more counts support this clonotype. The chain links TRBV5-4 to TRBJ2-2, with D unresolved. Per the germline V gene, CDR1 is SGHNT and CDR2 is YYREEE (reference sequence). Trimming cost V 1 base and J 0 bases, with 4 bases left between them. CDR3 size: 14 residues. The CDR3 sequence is CASSLSANTGELFF. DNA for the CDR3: TGTGCCAGCAGCTTGTCAGCGAACACCGGGGAGCTGTTTTTT.

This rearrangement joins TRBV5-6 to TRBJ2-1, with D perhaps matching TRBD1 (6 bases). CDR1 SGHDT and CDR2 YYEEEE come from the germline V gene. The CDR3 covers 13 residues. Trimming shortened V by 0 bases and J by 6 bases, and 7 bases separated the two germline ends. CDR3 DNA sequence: TGTGCCAGCAGCTTGGGCAGGGGCAATGAGCAGTTCTTC. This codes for CASSLGRGNEQFF.

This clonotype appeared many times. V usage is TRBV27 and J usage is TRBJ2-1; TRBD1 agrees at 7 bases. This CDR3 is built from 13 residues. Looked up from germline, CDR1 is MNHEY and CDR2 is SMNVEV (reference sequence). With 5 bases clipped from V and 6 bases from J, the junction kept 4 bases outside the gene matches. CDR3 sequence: CASSQGVINEQFF. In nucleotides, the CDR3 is TGTGCCAGCAGTCAGGGGGTTATCAATGAGCAGTTCTTC.

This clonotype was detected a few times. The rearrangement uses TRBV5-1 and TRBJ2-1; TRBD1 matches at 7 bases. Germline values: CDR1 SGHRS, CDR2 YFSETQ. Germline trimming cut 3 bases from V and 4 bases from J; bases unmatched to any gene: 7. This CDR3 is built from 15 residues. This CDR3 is CASSSRDSLYNEQFF. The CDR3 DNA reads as TGCGCCAGCAGCTCCCGGGACAGCCTATACAATGAGCAGTTCTTC.

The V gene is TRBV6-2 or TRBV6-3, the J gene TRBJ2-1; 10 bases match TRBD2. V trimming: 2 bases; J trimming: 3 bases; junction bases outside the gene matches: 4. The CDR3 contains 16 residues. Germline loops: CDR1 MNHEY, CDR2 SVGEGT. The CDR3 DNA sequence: TGTGCCAGCAGTTACCAGATAGCGGGGGGCTACAATGAGCAGTTCTTC. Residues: CASSYQIAGGYNEQFF.

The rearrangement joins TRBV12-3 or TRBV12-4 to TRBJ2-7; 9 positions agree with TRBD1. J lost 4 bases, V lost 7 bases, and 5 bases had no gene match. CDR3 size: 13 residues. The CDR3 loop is CASTPGQGYEQYF. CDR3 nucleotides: TGTGCCAGCACTCCGGGACAGGGTTACGAGCAGTACTTC.

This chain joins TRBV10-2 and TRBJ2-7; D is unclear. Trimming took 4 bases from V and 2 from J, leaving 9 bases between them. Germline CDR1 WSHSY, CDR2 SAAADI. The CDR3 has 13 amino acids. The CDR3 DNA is TGCGCCAGCAGTGCGCCGCTTGCCTACGAGCAGTACTTC. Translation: CASSAPLAYEQYF.

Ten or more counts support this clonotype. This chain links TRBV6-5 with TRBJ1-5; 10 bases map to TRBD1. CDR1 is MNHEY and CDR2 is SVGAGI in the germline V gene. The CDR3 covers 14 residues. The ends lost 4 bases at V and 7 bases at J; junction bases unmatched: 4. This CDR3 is CASSSGQGRQPQHF. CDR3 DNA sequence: TGTGCCAGCAGTTCGGGACAGGGGAGGCAGCCCCAGCATTTT.

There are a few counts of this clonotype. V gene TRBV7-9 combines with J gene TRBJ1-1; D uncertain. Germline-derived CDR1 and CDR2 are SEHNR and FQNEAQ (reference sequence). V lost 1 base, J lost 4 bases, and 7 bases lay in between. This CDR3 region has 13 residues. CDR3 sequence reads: CASSLVQGTEAFF. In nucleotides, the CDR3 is TGTGCCAGCAGCTTAGTTCAAGGCACTGAAGCTTTCTTT.

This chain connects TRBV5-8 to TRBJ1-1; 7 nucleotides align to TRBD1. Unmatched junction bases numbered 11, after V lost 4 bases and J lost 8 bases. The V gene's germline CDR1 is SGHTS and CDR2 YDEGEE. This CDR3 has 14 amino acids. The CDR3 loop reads CASSTDRDWIEAFF. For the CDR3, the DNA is TGTGCCAGCAGCACTGACAGGGACTGGATAGAAGCTTTCTTT.

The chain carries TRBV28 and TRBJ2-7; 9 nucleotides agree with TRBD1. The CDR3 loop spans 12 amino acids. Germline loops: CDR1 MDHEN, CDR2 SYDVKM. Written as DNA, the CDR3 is TGTGCGACGGGGACAGGGTCGCGCGAGCAGTACTTC. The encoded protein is CATGTGSREQYF. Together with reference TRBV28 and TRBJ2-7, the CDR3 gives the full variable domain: DVKVTQSSRYLVKRTGEKVFLECVQDMDHENMFWYRQDPGLGLRLIYFSYDVKMKEKGDIPEGYSVSREKKERFSLILESASTNQTSMYLCATGTGSREQYFGPGTRLTVT.

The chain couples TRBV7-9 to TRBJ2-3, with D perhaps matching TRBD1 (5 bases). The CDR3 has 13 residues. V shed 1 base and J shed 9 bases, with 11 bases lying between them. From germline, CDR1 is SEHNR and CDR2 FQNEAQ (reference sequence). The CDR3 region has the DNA TGTGCCAGCAGCTTAGTCGGGCCAGGGACGCAGTATTTT. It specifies CASSLVGPGTQYF.

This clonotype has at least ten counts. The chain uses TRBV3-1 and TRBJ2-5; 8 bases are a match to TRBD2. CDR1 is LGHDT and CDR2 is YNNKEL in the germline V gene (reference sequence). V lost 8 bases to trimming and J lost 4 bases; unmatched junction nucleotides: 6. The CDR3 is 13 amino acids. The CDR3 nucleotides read TGTGCCAGCGTCGGGGGGGCTGGAGAGACCCAGTACTTC. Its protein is CASVGGAGETQYF.

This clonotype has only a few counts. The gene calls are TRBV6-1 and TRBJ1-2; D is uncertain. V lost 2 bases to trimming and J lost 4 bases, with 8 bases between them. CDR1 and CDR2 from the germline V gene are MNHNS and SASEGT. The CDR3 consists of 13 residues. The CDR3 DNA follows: TGTGCCAGCAGTGAATGGGCGCTCTATGGCTACACCTTC. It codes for CASSEWALYGYTF.

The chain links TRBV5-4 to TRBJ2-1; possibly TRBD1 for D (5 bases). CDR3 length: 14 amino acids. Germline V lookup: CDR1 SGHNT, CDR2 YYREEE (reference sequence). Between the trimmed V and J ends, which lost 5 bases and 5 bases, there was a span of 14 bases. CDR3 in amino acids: CASRTSVQDNEQFF. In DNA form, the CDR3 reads TGTGCCAGCAGGACCTCGGTACAGGACAATGAGCAGTTCTTC.

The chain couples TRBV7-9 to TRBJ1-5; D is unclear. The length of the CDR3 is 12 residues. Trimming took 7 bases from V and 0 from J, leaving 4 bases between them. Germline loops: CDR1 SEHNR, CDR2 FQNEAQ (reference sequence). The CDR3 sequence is CASTYSNQPQHF. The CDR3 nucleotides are TGTGCCAGCACCTATAGCAATCAGCCCCAGCATTTT.